The 21 T cell receptor beta chains listed next were all sequenced from one sample in a study of shared clonotypes between healthy human individuals. The table came from immunoSEQ multiplex PCR; TCRdb's copy has only in-frame clones and leaves some out. This table holds some 690,000 clones, around 91% found once. The source material was memory CD8+ T cells from PBMCs. Noted subset: CD45RO+ cells pooled with CCR7-negative TemRA cells. The source of these receptors is a man younger than 35 in good health. Some clones in this sample may be carry-over from other donors' samples.

The chain employs TRBV27 and TRBJ1-1; D call uncertain. Germline loops: CDR1 MNHEY, CDR2 SMNVEV (reference sequence). CDR3 length: 15 amino acids. V was shortened by 0 bases and J by 1 base, with 9 bases between the two germline ends. The CDR3 DNA is TGTGCCAGCAGTTTATCGGTCGCAGCGAACACTGAAGCTTTCTTT. It yields the protein CASSLSVAANTEAFF.

The chain employs TRBV15 and TRBJ2-7; 8 bases align to TRBD1. Trimming removed 1 base from V and 4 bases from J; junction bases left unmatched: 9. The CDR3 runs to 16 residues. Germline V lookup: CDR1 LNHNV, CDR2 YYDKDF (reference sequence). CDR3 bases: TGTGCCACCAGCAGAGTACAGGGGGTGACGGGATACGAGCAGTACTTC. Its protein is CATSRVQGVTGYEQYF.

This clone was detected a few times. V is TRBV27 and J is TRBJ2-7; perhaps TRBD1 as D (6 bases). Trimming shortened V by 5 bases and J by 3 bases, and 11 bases separated the two germline ends. CDR1 and CDR2 from the germline V gene are MNHEY and SMNVEV (reference sequence). The CDR3 runs 13 residues. CDR3 protein: CASSTLDSYEQYF. The DNA for the CDR3 is TGTGCCAGCAGTACCCTGGACAGCTACGAGCAGTACTTC.

Remarks on this clone: With only one base between it and a far larger clone, this is likely a read error. The gene calls are TRBV11-2 and TRBJ2-5; D perhaps matches TRBD2 (6 bases). The germline gives CDR1 SGHAT, CDR2 FQNNGV. V gave up 7 bases and J gave up 3 bases, with 12 bases separating them. The CDR3 is made up of 13 amino acids. CDR3 in amino acids: CASNLWREETQYF. CDR3 nucleotide sequence: TGTGCCAGCAACTTGTGGAGGGAAGAGACCCAGTACTTC. Full variable domain (missing parts from reference TRBV11-2 and TRBJ2-5): EAGVAQSPRYKIIEKRQSVAFWCNPISGHATLYWYQQILGQGPKLLIQFQNNGVVDDSQLPKDRFSAERLKGVDSTLKIQPAKLEDSAVYLCASNLWREETQYFGPGTRLLVL.

The chain is built from TRBV27 and TRBJ1-1; 8 bases agree with TRBD1. The trim removed 6 bases at V and 3 bases at J, leaving 12 bases unmatched. Germline values: CDR1 MNHEY, CDR2 SMNVEV (reference sequence). The CDR3 is 16 residues long. The CDR3 region is CASSQYRTGGDTEAFF. CDR3 nucleotide sequence: TGTGCCAGCAGCCAGTATAGAACAGGGGGTGACACTGAAGCTTTCTTT.

The V call is TRBV27, the J call TRBJ2-7; TRBD2 matches at 7 bases. J lost 7 bases, V lost 1 base, and 16 bases had no gene match. Per the germline V gene, CDR1 is MNHEY and CDR2 is SMNVEV (reference sequence). The CDR3 has 17 residues. The CDR3 DNA follows: TGTGCCAGCAGTTTATGGGGAAGGACTAGAGTGGGAAGGGAGCAGTACTTC. Translated, it gives CASSLWGRTRVGREQYF.

This clone appeared once. This likely reflects a read error, since a far larger clone is one base away. The chain combines TRBV13 with TRBJ2-3; D is unresolved. Trimming took off 1 base at V and 4 bases at J, with 3 bases between the two ends. Germline V gene data show CDR1 as PRHDT and CDR2 as FYEKMQ (reference sequence). This CDR3 is 12 amino acids long. The CDR3, as DNA: TGTGCCAGCAGCTTAGAAGCAGATACGCAGTATTTT. This sequence encodes CASSLEADTQYF.

The V call is TRBV4-2, the J call TRBJ2-2; D is possibly TRBD1 (5 bases). This CDR3 comprises 13 residues. CDR1 and CDR2 from the germline V gene are LGHNA and YNFKEQ. V lost 1 base and J 6 bases, leaving 6 bases between the germline ends. The DNA for the CDR3 is TGTGCCAGCAGCCAAGCAGGGTCCGGGGAGCTGTTTTTT. Translating gives CASSQAGSGELFF.

The V and J genes are TRBV7-2 and TRBJ2-1; 11 bases agree with TRBD2. CDR1 and CDR2 from the germline V gene are SGHTA and FQGNSA. V trimming: 2 bases; J trimming: 8 bases; junction bases outside the gene matches: 2. The CDR3 is 14 amino acids. In DNA form, the CDR3 reads TGTGCCAGCAGCTTACTAGCGGGAGGATATGAGCAGTTCTTC. It specifies CASSLLAGGYEQFF.

This clone came up once. V is TRBV7-3 and J is TRBJ2-5, with TRBD2 matching over 8 bases. The germline gives CDR1 SGHTA, CDR2 FQGTGA. There are 15 residues in the CDR3. J was trimmed by 4 bases and V by 4 bases; bases with no gene match: 8. The CDR3 sequence is CASSSSGGVRETQYF. DNA for the CDR3: TGTGCCAGCAGCTCCTCCGGGGGGGTACGAGAGACCCAGTACTTC.

The chain links TRBV9 to TRBJ1-1; 7 bases are shared with TRBD1. Germline V gene data show CDR1 as SGDLS and CDR2 as YYNGEE. The CDR3 covers 15 residues. Trimming cost V 2 bases and J 10 bases; bases outside gene matches: 14. The CDR3 bases are TGTGCCAGCAGCGTGACAGGGACGGGCTACGAGGGAGCTTTCTTT. Translating it yields CASSVTGTGYEGAFF.

The chain combines TRBV27 with TRBJ2-3; 7 nucleotides align to TRBD1. V gave up 2 bases and J gave up 1 base; unmatched junction bases: 6. CDR1 is MNHEY, CDR2 SMNVEV, per germline (reference sequence). This CDR3 spans 16 amino acids. Here the CDR3 DNA reads TGTGCCAGCAGTTTACTATTAGGGACAGGCACAGATACGCAGTATTTT. Its protein is CASSLLLGTGTDTQYF.

In this sample, this clone turned up a few times. This chain joins TRBV27 and TRBJ2-7, with 10 positions matching TRBD1. The CDR3 covers 14 residues. The V segment lost 4 bases and the J segment 5 bases; nucleotides outside the gene matches: 5. Looked up from germline, CDR1 is MNHEY and CDR2 is SMNVEV (reference sequence). The CDR3 DNA is TGTGCCAGCAGTTCGGGACAGGGGATCCACGAGCAGTACTTC. Its protein is CASSSGQGIHEQYF.

This rearrangement joins TRBV27 to TRBJ2-5, with 14 bases aligning to TRBD2. Unmatched junction bases numbered 4, after V lost 0 bases and J lost 4 bases. The CDR3 loop spans 17 amino acids. CDR1 and CDR2 (germline): MNHEY, SMNVEV (reference sequence). CDR3 in amino acids: CASSLSTSGRAGETQYF. The CDR3 nucleotides read TGTGCCAGCAGTTTATCGACTAGCGGGAGGGCCGGAGAGACCCAGTACTTC.

The gene calls are TRBV7-9 and TRBJ2-7, with D unclear. Germline lookup yields CDR1 SEHNR and CDR2 FQNEAQ (reference sequence). Trimming took off 10 bases at V and 1 base at J, with 11 bases between the two ends. This CDR3 is 12 amino acids long. The CDR3 DNA reads as TGTGCCACACTCTCGAGGTCCTACGAGCAGTACTTC. This translates into CATLSRSYEQYF.

This chain connects TRBV6-5 to TRBJ2-7, with D possibly matching TRBD1 (6 bases). V was shortened by 5 bases and J by 3 bases, with 11 bases between the two germline ends. CDR3 length equals 13 residues. The germline gives CDR1 MNHEY, CDR2 SVGAGI. For the CDR3, the DNA is TGTGCCAGCAGTCCCCGGGACAACTACGAGCAGTACTTC. Residues: CASSPRDNYEQYF.

The V call is TRBV10-3, the J call TRBJ2-7, with D tentatively TRBD1 (6 bases). Trimming removed 5 bases at V and 4 bases at J, with 12 bases between. The CDR3 contains 13 residues. Germline V CDR1 and CDR2: ENHRY, SYGVKD. The CDR3 protein is CAISWTDAYEQYF. The CDR3 DNA is TGTGCCATCAGTTGGACAGACGCGTACGAGCAGTACTTC.

V gene TRBV10-1 combines with J gene TRBJ2-7; D is possibly TRBD2 (6 bases). The CDR3 is made up of 13 amino acids. Trimming stripped 2 bases from V and 6 bases from J, with 11 bases between. Germline CDR1 WNHNN, CDR2 SYGVQD (reference sequence). This CDR3 reads CASSEMKGLEQYF. The CDR3, as DNA: TGCGCCAGCAGTGAGATGAAGGGACTCGAGCAGTACTTC.

The V call is TRBV9, the J call TRBJ2-6; D is tentatively TRBD1 or TRBD2 (7 bases each). Germline V CDR1 and CDR2: SGDLS, YYNGEE. This CDR3 comprises 17 residues. Trimming took 4 bases from V and 0 from J, leaving 14 bases between them. Written as DNA, the CDR3 is TGTGCCAGCAGCTTCCCAGGGGGGGACTCTGGGGCCAACGTCCTGACTTTC. It specifies CASSFPGGDSGANVLTF.

The chain links TRBV7-3 to TRBJ2-1; the D gene could be TRBD1 or TRBD2 (6 bases each). The V end was cut by 1 base, the J end by 0 bases, with 10 bases between. Looked up from germline, CDR1 is SGHTA and CDR2 is FQGTGA. The length of the CDR3 is 16 residues. The CDR3 nucleotides are TGTGCCAGCAGCTTAATAGGGGGGAGCTCCTACAATGAGCAGTTCTTC. Its translation is CASSLIGGSSYNEQFF.

The chain combines TRBV6-1 with TRBJ1-4; 8 bases map to TRBD1. The germline V gene encodes CDR1 MNHNS and CDR2 SASEGT. The junction had 6 bases not matched to a gene; V was cut back by 5 bases and J by 4 bases. The CDR3 extends over 15 amino acids. As DNA, the CDR3 is TGTGCCAGCAGTAAACCGGGACAGGATAATGAAAAACTGTTTTTT. It encodes CASSKPGQDNEKLFF.